The sequence of this T cell receptor beta chain was determined in a study of T cells in Graves' hyperthyroidism and ophthalmopathy. Overall study context: Peripheral blood samples were taken at initial diagnosis, prior to any treatment. Study-level points and caveats: Peripheral blood also featured most of the thyroid clonotypes expanded above 0.001.

TCR beta CDR3 region amplification was performed from RNA transcripts. A first-round RT-PCR of the TCR CDR3 used the HTBI primer set. TCRdb itself ran the multiplex PCR reads through MiXCR, one entry per CDR3 protein. The sample comprises about 480,000 distinct CDR3 sequences, roughly 24% of which are singletons, and around 11% rests with the top ten. The source of the PBMCs was more than 9.5 ml of fresh peripheral blood. This clonotype was counted at least ten times. Its target is not known. The CDR3 consists of 16 residues. With 7 bases clipped from V and 5 bases from J, the junction kept 9 bases outside the gene matches.

The rearrangement joins TRBV12-3 or TRBV12-4 to TRBJ2-2, with 11 bases identical to TRBD1. This TCR was sampled from a woman aged 30 to 39 with Graves' ophthalmopathy. The sample comprised blood. The CDR3 region is CASIQTGTGGTGELFF. The CDR3 DNA sequence: TGTGCCAGCATCCAGACCGGGACAGGGGGTACCGGGGAGCTGTTTTTT.